A selection of T cell receptor beta chains follows, all from one sample in a study of T cell repertoires in cytomegalovirus infection. For these receptors, no antigen is known. TCRdb reanalysed the reads using MiXCR and keeps one entry per CDR3 protein. The repertoire holds roughly 220,000 distinct CDR3 sequences, with around 35% as singletons. Here the sequenced sample was CD8+ T cells from cultured PBMCs, taken from culture after CMV antigen stimulation. Receptors were obtained from a human donor in good health (CMV status not recorded). Some clones in this sample may be carry-over from other donors' samples. The CDR3 runs from the conserved cysteine through the conserved F or W. A D gene is named only where the DNA matches it firmly. The size entry is marked missing in some rows and otherwise reads once, few, many or a size class.

TRBV6-5	TRBD1	few	TRBJ1-2	TGTGCCAGCAGTTACTCGCTCCTCCCCGGGACAGGGAAGTATGGCTACACCTTC	CASSYSLLPGTGKYGYTF
TRBV2	-	-	TRBJ2-1	TGTGCCAGCAGTGAAGTGGTGGTAGCCGGGAGCTCCTACAATGAGCAGTTCTTC	CASSEVVVAGSSYNEQFF
TRBV11-3	TRBD2	few	TRBJ2-1	TGTGCCAGCAGCTTAGGTAGCGGGAGGACCTACAATGAGCAGTTCTTC	CASSLGSGRTYNEQFF
TRBV28	-	-	TRBJ2-7	TGTGCCAGCAGTTTGTACCAGGGAGCCTTCTCCTACGAGCAGTACTTC	CASSLYQGAFSYEQYF
TRBV7-4	-	-	TRBJ2-3	TGTGCCAGCAGCCAAGGCGGGGAGAGAGCAGATACGCAGTATTTT	CASSQGGERADTQYF
TRBV7-6	-	-	TRBJ2-7	TGTGCCAGCAGCTTATTGACCGAACCCACCGAGCAGTACTTC	CASSLLTEPTEQYF
TRBV7-3	TRBD2	many	TRBJ2-1	TGTGCCAGCAGCTTAACGCTAGCGGGGGGGCCAAGCTCCTACAATGAGCAGTTCTTC	CASSLTLAGGPSSYNEQFF
TRBV15	-	-	TRBJ2-2	TGTGCCACCAGCAACGACAGAGTGACCGGGGAGCTGTTTTTT	CATSNDRVTGELFF
TRBV10-3	-	few	TRBJ1-1	TGTGTTACCGAGGGGGTTGGGAACACTGAAGCTTTCTTT	CVTEGVGNTEAFF
TRBV6-5	TRBD1	-	TRBJ1-1	TGTGCCAGCAGCCTAACCGGGACAGGGTGGCCTGAAGCTTTCTTT	CASSLTGTGWPEAFF
TRBV10-3	TRBD1	-	TRBJ2-5	TGTGCCATCAGTGAGCCAAAACAGGGGGACTCGAGACCTTACGCAGAGACCCAGTACTTC	CAISEPKQGDSRPYAETQYF
TRBV7-2	-	-	TRBJ1-4	TGTGCCAGCACCCCTCGGGGGAAGGGAGGCGAAAAACTGTTTTTT	CASTPRGKGGEKLFF
TRBV2	-	few	TRBJ2-1	TGTGCCAGCAGAAATTGGGAGACTACCTACAATGAGCAGTTCTTC	CASRNWETTYNEQFF
TRBV28	TRBD2	-	TRBJ2-1	TGTGCCAGCAGTCCCTCGACTAGCGGGGTCTACAATGAGCAGTTCTTC	CASSPSTSGVYNEQFF
TRBV27	TRBD1	-	TRBJ1-5	TGTGCCAGCAGTTTAAATTCAGCCGGGACAGGGGGCTCTCAGCCCCAGCATTTT	CASSLNSAGTGGSQPQHF
TRBV4-2	TRBD1	-	TRBJ1-5	TGTGCCAGCAGCCAAGAGACGACAGGGAATCAGCCCCAGCATTTT	CASSQETTGNQPQHF
TRBV5-6	-	-	TRBJ2-3	TGTGCCAGCAGCTTACAGACAGATACGCAGTATTTT	CASSLQTDTQYF
TRBV6-6	-	-	TRBJ2-7	TGTGCCAGCAGTGACTTCCAGGGTGACGAGCAGTACTTC	CASSDFQGDEQYF
TRBV20-1	-	few	TRBJ1-2	TGCAGTGCTAGAGATCTAGGGGCGCGGGACTATGGCTACACCTTC	CSARDLGARDYGYTF
TRBV7-2	TRBD2	many	TRBJ2-5	TGTGCCAGCAGCTTGCTGGCTAGCGGGATGATAGAGACCCAGTACTTC	CASSLLASGMIETQYF
TRBV4-2	-	few	TRBJ2-7	TGTGCCAGCAGCCAAGAGGCGTTAGGGTCCGACGAGCAGTACTTC	CASSQEALGSDEQYF
TRBV7-6	-	-	TRBJ2-1	TGTGCCAGCAGCTTAGCCGGCGGTGAGCAGTTCTTC	CASSLAGGEQFF
TRBV18	TRBD1	-	TRBJ2-5	TGTGCCAGCTCACCACCGACAGGGTTGATAGAGACCCAGTACTTC	CASSPPTGLIETQYF
TRBV7-4	-	-	TRBJ2-7	TGTGCCAGCAGCCCGACAGTATACGAGCAGTACTTC	CASSPTVYEQYF
TRBV5-5	-	-	TRBJ2-4	TGTGCCAGCAGCTTGGGACAGGATTTGTGGCAGGACATTCAGTACTTC	CASSLGQDLWQDIQYF
TRBV6-5	-	-	TRBJ1-1	TGTGCCAGCAGTTACGGGGGACCAGGGAGCACTGAAGCTTTCTTT	CASSYGGPGSTEAFF
TRBV5-5	TRBD2	-	TRBJ2-2	TGTGCCAGCAGCCCGTGGGAGGGCACGAACACCGGGGAGCTGTTTTTT	CASSPWEGTNTGELFF
TRBV10-3	-	few	TRBJ2-7	TGTGCCATCAGGGGGGAGGCTAACGAGCAGTACTTC	CAIRGEANEQYF
TRBV7-9	-	-	TRBJ1-1	TGTGCCAGCAGCTTATCGACAGGTCGAATTACTGAAGCTTTCTTT	CASSLSTGRITEAFF
TRBV7-2	TRBD1	few	TRBJ2-2	TGTGCCAGCAGCACAGGGGTTTCCGGGGAGCTGTTTTTT	CASSTGVSGELFF
TRBV7-6	-	-	TRBJ2-4	TGTGCCAGCAGCCCGTGGACAGCAGACTACCTAGCCAAAAACATTCAGTACTTC	CASSPWTADYLAKNIQYF
TRBV9	TRBD1	-	TRBJ2-6	TGTGCCAGCAGCGCTCGGACAGGGGAAAGCTCTGGGGCCAACGTCCTGACTTTC	CASSARTGESSGANVLTF
TRBV10-3	-	few	TRBJ2-3	TGTGCCATCAGGACAGTCACAGATACGCAGTATTTT	CAIRTVTDTQYF
TRBV29-1	-	few	TRBJ2-5	TGCAGCGTTGAAGATGAAGGGTTTGGAGAAGAGACCCAGTACTTC	CSVEDEGFGEETQYF
TRBV11-2	-	few	TRBJ2-1	TGTGCCAGCAGCTTAGTCTCTCCGGGTAGGGAGCAGTTCTTC	CASSLVSPGREQFF
TRBV7-2	TRBD2	-	TRBJ2-1	TGTGCCAGCAGCTTTCGTTTAGCGGGGGGGAGTTATAATGAGCAGTTCTTC	CASSFRLAGGSYNEQFF
TRBV6-6	TRBD1	-	TRBJ2-5	TGTGCCAGCAGTCTCGGGGACAGGGGCTTAAAAGAGACCCAGTACTTC	CASSLGDRGLKETQYF